This T cell receptor beta chain was sequenced for a study of T cells in Graves' hyperthyroidism and ophthalmopathy. Worth noting for this clonotype: What it recognizes is unknown. This clone may be a read error of a much larger clone one base away.

V lost 6 bases, J lost 6 bases, and 9 bases stayed unmatched. The CDR3 sequence is 15 residues long. The investigators amplified TCR beta CDR3 regions from RNA transcripts. The study used the HTBI primer set for a first-round RT-PCR of the TCR CDR3. TCRdb passed the multiplex PCR reads through MiXCR, listing each CDR3 protein once. The table has some 530,000 distinct CDR3 sequences, 22% seen once. The study, taken as a whole, reports: Classification by a 13 V-J model distinguished ophthalmopathy from stable hyperthyroidism.

The sequencing input was blood. This chain links TRBV12-3 or TRBV12-4 with TRBJ2-2; 8 bases line up with TRBD2. This clonotype originated in a woman aged 70-85 years with Graves' ophthalmopathy. The DNA of the CDR3 is TGTGCCAGCAGCCTATTGGCGGGAGGACCCGGGGAGCTGTTTTTT. It specifies CASSLLAGGPGELFF.